This T cell receptor beta chain was sequenced for a study of tumor and adjacent non-tumor tissue in lung cancer. This sample's RNA came from whole unsorted tissue. Newly diagnosed lung cancer patients had thoracic surgery in China, August–November 2014, without prior chemotherapy. V dropped 5 bases and J dropped 7 bases, with 24 bases sitting between them. Germline V gene sequence: CDR1 SQVTM, CDR2 ANQGSEA. This CDR3 region has 15 residues. The study's findings and limits: TCR diversity was significantly greater in tumor than normal lung tissue. In normal lung, the top 100 clones were significantly more dominant than in tumor.

This clonotype was observed many times. Its antigen is unidentified. The library came from three nested PCR rounds adapted from ARM-PCR protocols. TCRdb analysed the multiplex PCR reads with MiXCR anew, one entry per CDR3 protein. The sample shows about 85,000 distinct CDR3 sequences, roughly three fifths of them seen only once. The TCR originated in a man in his 70s with non-small cell lung cancer. J is TRBJ2-7 and V is TRBV29-1; TRBD1 might be the D (6 bases). The sample comprised lung tumor tissue. The CDR3 DNA sequence: TGCAGCGTTCAACCTACAAGAGGGACAAGTACGGAGCAGTACTTC. It yields the protein CSVQPTRGTSTEQYF.